These 15 T cell receptor beta chains were sequenced from one sample in a study of T-cell memory formation after mild COVID-19. A single record per CDR3 protein comes from TCRdb applying MiXCR to the 5' RACE reads. The table records hundreds of thousands of distinct CDR3 sequences, around 14% of them present only once. Sequencing input: PBMCs or a T cell subset sorted from them (not recorded which). The source is a man aged 18-30 years who had mild COVID-19 (a few samples of this study predate the infection). Cell type and time point are not known.

A few counts support this clonotype. The chain has TRBV12-3 or TRBV12-4 and TRBJ2-5, with 8 nucleotides matching TRBD2. This CDR3 comprises 12 residues. Trimming cost V 10 bases and J 4 bases; bases outside gene matches: 5. CDR3 region: CATGLVPETQYF. In nucleotides, the CDR3 is TGTGCCACGGGACTAGTGCCAGAGACCCAGTACTTC.

This clonotype came up many times. The chain combines TRBV7-2 with TRBJ1-2; D gene ambiguous. Trimming took 8 bases from V and 3 from J, leaving 13 bases between them. In germline, CDR1 is SGHTA, CDR2 FQGNSA. The CDR3 runs 13 residues. The chain's CDR3 is CASSTMPDYGYTF. CDR3 nucleotide sequence: TGTGCCAGCTCGACAATGCCGGACTATGGCTACACCTTC.

Here the CDR3 DNA reads TGTGCCAGCAGGATACAGGGGTACGTTTCACCCCTCCACTTT. It encodes CASRIQGYVSPLHF. This chain uses TRBV6-5 with TRBJ1-6, with 7 positions matching TRBD1. V lost 6 bases, J lost 9 bases, and 8 bases stayed unmatched. This CDR3 is built from 14 residues. The germline V gene has CDR1 MNHEY and CDR2 SVGAGI.

The V and J genes are TRBV4-2 and TRBJ2-7; 8 nucleotides match TRBD1. This CDR3 contains 17 residues. Germline assignment: CDR1 LGHNA and CDR2 YNFKEQ. V was pared by 3 bases and J by 4 bases, with 14 bases of the junction left unmatched. In DNA form, the CDR3 reads TGTGCCAGCAGCCAGGTGCGTGGGACAGGTAACCCTTACGAGCAGTACTTC. It translates to CASSQVRGTGNPYEQYF.

The sample holds a few counts of this clonotype. This CDR3 reads CASIRLAGGRTGELFF. In DNA form, the CDR3 reads TGTGCCAGTATACGACTAGCGGGGGGGCGAACCGGGGAGCTGTTTTTT. V gene TRBV19 combines with J gene TRBJ2-2; 14 bases agree with TRBD2. The junction had 6 bases not matched to a gene; V was cut back by 7 bases and J by 5 bases. The germline V gene encodes CDR1 LNHDA and CDR2 SQIVND (reference sequence). The CDR3 spans 16 residues.

This chain joins TRBV7-9 and TRBJ2-1; tentatively, D is TRBD1 (6 bases). This CDR3 has 13 amino acids. Germline assignment: CDR1 SEHNR and CDR2 FQNEAQ (reference sequence). V was trimmed by 5 bases and J by 6 bases, leaving 11 bases between them. The DNA of the CDR3 is TGTGCCAGCAGCACGGACAGTTTCAATGAGCAGTTCTTC. Amino acid sequence: CASSTDSFNEQFF.

This clonotype was picked up a small number of times. The J gene is TRBJ2-5, the V gene TRBV2, with 8 bases fitting TRBD2. The CDR3 is made up of 14 amino acids. Germline CDR1 is SNHLY and CDR2 is FYNNEI. V lost 6 bases to trimming and J lost 5 bases; unmatched junction nucleotides: 8. The CDR3 protein is CASRDISGDETQYF. CDR3 in DNA: TGTGCCAGCAGGGATATTAGCGGGGACGAGACCCAGTACTTC.

The rearrangement joins TRBV3-1 to TRBJ2-1, with a weak D call TRBD1 (6 bases). V dropped 2 bases and J dropped 5 bases, with 13 bases sitting between them. Germline V lookup: CDR1 LGHDT, CDR2 YNNKEL (reference sequence). This CDR3 has 15 residues. As DNA, the CDR3 is TGTGCCAGCAGCCAACAGGGGTTTAGGAACAATGAGCAGTTCTTC. Encoded protein: CASSQQGFRNNEQFF.

This clonotype showed up just a few times. The chain recombines TRBV9 with TRBJ2-3; D remains ambiguous. V dropped 6 bases and J dropped 3 bases, with 20 bases sitting between them. This CDR3 is 16 amino acids long. Germline V gene lookup returns CDR1 SGDLS and CDR2 YYNGEE. The CDR3 loop is CASTFESAGRTDTQYF. The CDR3 coding sequence is TGTGCCAGCACCTTCGAATCGGCTGGTCGGACAGATACGCAGTATTTT.

This clonotype was seen many times. The CDR3 reads CSARSGGRRDTEAFF. In nucleotides, the CDR3 is TGCAGTGCTAGATCGGGGGGAAGACGGGACACTGAAGCTTTCTTT. The chain has TRBV20-1 and TRBJ1-1, with D possibly TRBD1 on 5 matching bases. From germline, CDR1 is DFQATT and CDR2 SNEGSKA (reference sequence). V lost 2 bases and J lost 3, with 16 bases in between. The length of the CDR3 is 15 residues.

This clonotype was counted only a few times. The chain has TRBV5-6 and TRBJ2-1; D is ambiguous. Germline CDR1 SGHDT, CDR2 YYEEEE. CDR3 length: 12 amino acids. The V end lost 2 bases, the J end lost 7 bases, and 7 bases lay between the germline ends. The DNA of the CDR3 is TGTGCCAGCAGCTTAGTTAGTAATGAGCAGTTCTTC. It translates to CASSLVSNEQFF.

The chain couples TRBV2 to TRBJ2-1, with TRBD2 matching 7 bases. This CDR3 contains 14 residues. Germline CDR1 and CDR2: SNHLY and FYNNEI. After removal of 6 bases from V and 10 bases from J, the junction contained 12 bases not matched to a gene. The CDR3 sequence is CASRLRDYLQEQFF. CDR3 nucleotides: TGTGCCAGCAGACTCCGGGACTACCTTCAGGAGCAGTTCTTC.

This clonotype was recorded a few times. The chain combines TRBV29-1 with TRBJ2-7, with D perhaps being TRBD1 or TRBD2 (5 bases each). The CDR3 runs 14 residues. With 3 bases removed from V and 0 bases from J, the gap between germline ends came to 12 bases. Germline V gene data show CDR1 as SQVTM and CDR2 as ANQGSEA. In DNA form, the CDR3 reads TGCAGCGTTGAGGGACCCCTGGCCTCCTACGAGCAGTACGTC. This gives the protein CSVEGPLASYEQYV.

This clonotype was counted at least ten times. The rearrangement joins TRBV7-9 to TRBJ1-1; D not resolved. CDR3 length equals 15 residues. Germline V gives CDR1 SEHNR, CDR2 FQNEAQ (reference sequence). V lost 2 bases and J 7 bases, leaving 17 bases between the germline ends. The DNA of the CDR3 is TGTGCCAGCAGCTTAAGTCCGCGGACTGTCAGTGAAGCTTTCTTT. It translates to CASSLSPRTVSEAFF.

This clonotype was seen only a few times. This may be a read error, as it is one base from a much larger clone. For the CDR3, the DNA is TGTGCCAGCAGGTCGGGGACAGATACGCAGTATTTT. Its translation is CASRSGTDTQYF. V and J are TRBV7-2 and TRBJ2-3; possible D gene TRBD2, 5 bases. This CDR3 spans 12 amino acids. Germline V CDR1 and CDR2: SGHTA, FQGNSA. Trimming cost V 6 bases and J 3 bases, with 7 bases left between them.